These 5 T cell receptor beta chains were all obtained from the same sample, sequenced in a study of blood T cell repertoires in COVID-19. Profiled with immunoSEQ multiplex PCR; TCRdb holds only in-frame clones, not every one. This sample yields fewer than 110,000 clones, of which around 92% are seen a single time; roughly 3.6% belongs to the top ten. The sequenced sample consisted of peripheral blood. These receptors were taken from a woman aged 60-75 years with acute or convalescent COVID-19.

The CDR3 coding sequence is TGTGCCAGCACACAATCCTCCGGACACTCATTCGGCGAGCAGTACGTC. Its protein product is CASTQSSGHSFGEQYV. The chain uses TRBV28 and TRBJ2-7; the D gene is possibly TRBD1 (5 bases). This CDR3 spans 16 amino acids. The germline V gene has CDR1 MDHEN and CDR2 SYDVKM. V shed 7 bases and J shed 6 bases, with 25 bases lying between them.

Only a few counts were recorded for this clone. The CDR3 DNA reads TGTGCCTGGATAAAGGGGAACCAAGAGACCCAGTACTTC. Protein product: CAWIKGNQETQYF. The chain is built from TRBV30 and TRBJ2-5, with TRBD1 as a possible D gene (5 bases). V lost 4 bases and J 0 bases, leaving 9 bases between the germline ends. The V gene's germline CDR1 is GTSNPN and CDR2 SVGIG (reference sequence). The length of the CDR3 is 13 residues.

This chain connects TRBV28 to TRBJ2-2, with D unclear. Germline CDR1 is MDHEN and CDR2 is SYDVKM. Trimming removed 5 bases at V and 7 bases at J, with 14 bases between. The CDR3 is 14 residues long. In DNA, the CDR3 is TGTGCCAGCAGTCTCCTCCAGCCTAGCGGGGAGCTGTTTTTT. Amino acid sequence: CASSLLQPSGELFF.

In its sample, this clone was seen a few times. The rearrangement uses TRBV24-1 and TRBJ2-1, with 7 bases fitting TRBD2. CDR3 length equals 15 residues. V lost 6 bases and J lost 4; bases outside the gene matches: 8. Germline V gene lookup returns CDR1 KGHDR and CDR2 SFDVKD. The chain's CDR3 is CATSKMTGGYNEQFF. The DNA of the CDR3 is TGTGCCACCAGTAAAATGACGGGGGGATACAATGAGCAGTTCTTC.

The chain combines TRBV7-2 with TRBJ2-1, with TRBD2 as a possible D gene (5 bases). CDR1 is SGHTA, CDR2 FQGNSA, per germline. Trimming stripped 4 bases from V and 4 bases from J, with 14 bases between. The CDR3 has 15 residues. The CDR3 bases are TGTGCCAGCAGCTCAGCCGGGGTAACTTACAATGAGCAGTTCTTC. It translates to CASSSAGVTYNEQFF.